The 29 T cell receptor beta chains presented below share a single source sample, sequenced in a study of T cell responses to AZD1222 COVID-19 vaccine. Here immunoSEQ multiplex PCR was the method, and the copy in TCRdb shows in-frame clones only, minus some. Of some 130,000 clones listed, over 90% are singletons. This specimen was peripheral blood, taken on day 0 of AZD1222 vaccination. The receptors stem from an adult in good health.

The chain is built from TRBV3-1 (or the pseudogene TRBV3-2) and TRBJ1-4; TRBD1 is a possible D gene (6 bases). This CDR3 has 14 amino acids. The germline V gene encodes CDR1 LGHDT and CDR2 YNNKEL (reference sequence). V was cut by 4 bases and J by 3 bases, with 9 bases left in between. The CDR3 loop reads CASSPTGPNEKLFF. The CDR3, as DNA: TGTGCCAGCAGCCCGACAGGTCCTAATGAAAAACTGTTTTTT.

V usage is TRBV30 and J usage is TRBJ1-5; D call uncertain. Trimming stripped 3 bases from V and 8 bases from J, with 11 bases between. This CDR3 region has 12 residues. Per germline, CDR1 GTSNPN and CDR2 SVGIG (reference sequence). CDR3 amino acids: CAWSLDREPQHF. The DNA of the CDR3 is TGTGCCTGGAGCCTCGACCGGGAGCCCCAGCATTTT.

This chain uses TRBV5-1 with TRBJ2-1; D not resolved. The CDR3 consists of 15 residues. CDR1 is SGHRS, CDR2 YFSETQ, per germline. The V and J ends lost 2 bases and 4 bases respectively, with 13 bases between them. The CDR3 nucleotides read TGCGCCAGCAGCTTTTCCCACACACATTACAATGAGCAGTTCTTC. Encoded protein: CASSFSHTHYNEQFF.

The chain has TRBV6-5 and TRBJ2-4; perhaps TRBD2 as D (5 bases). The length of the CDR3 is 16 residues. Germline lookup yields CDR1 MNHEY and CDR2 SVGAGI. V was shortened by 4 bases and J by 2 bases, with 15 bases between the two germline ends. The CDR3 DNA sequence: TGTGCCAGCAGTTCCGGACCCCGGAGGACCAAAAACATTCAGTACTTC. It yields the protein CASSSGPRRTKNIQYF.

CDR3 amino acids: CASRLLSGRESWTDTQYF. CDR3 in DNA: TGTGCCAGCAGGTTGCTTAGCGGGAGGGAGAGTTGGACAGATACGCAGTATTTT. This sequence joins TRBV5-6 and TRBJ2-3; 11 nucleotides agree with TRBD2. This CDR3 is built from 18 residues. Germline V CDR1 and CDR2: SGHDT, YYEEEE. The junction had 14 bases not matched to a gene; V was cut back by 5 bases and J by 3 bases.

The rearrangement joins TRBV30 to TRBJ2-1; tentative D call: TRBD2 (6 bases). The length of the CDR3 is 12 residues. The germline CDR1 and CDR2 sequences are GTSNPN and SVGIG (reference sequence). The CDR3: CPVHPSANEQFF. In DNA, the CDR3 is TGTCCGGTCCACCCTAGCGCCAATGAGCAGTTCTTC.

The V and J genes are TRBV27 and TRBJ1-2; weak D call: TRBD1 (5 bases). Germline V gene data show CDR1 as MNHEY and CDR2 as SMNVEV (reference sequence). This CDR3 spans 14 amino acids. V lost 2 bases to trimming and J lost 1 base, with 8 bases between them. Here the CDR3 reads CASSLGGDNYGYTF. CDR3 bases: TGTGCCAGCAGTTTAGGGGGTGATAACTATGGCTACACCTTC.

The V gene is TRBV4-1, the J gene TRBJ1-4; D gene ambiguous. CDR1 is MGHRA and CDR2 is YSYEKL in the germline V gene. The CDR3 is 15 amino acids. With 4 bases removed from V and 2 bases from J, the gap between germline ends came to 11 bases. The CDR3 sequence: CASSPRTVTNEKLFF. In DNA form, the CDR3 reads TGCGCCAGCAGCCCCAGGACCGTTACTAATGAAAAACTGTTTTTT.

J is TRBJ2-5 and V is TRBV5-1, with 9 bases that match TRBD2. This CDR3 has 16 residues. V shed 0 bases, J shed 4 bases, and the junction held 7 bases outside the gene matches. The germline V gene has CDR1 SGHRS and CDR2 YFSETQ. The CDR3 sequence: CASSLVAGVLGETQYF. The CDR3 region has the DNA TGCGCCAGCAGCTTGGTAGCGGGAGTTTTGGGAGAGACCCAGTACTTC.

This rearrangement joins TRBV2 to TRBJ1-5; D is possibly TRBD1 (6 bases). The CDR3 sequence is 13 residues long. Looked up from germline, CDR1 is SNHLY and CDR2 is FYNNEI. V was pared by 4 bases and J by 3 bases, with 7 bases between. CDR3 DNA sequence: TGTGCCAGCAGTGGGGACAACAATCAGCCCCAGCATTTT. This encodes CASSGDNNQPQHF.

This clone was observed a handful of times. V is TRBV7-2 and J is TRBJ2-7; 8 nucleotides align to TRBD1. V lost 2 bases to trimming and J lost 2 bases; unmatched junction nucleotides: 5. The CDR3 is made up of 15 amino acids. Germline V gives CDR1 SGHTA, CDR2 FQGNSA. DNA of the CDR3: TGTGCCAGCAGCTTACTGACAGGGGTAGCCTACGAGCAGTACTTC. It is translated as CASSLLTGVAYEQYF.

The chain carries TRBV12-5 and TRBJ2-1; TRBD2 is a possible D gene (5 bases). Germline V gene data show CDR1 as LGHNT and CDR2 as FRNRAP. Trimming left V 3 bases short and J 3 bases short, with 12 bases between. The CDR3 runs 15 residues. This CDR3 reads CASGFKLANYNEQFF. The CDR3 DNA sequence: TGTGCTAGTGGTTTTAAGCTAGCCAACTACAATGAGCAGTTCTTC.

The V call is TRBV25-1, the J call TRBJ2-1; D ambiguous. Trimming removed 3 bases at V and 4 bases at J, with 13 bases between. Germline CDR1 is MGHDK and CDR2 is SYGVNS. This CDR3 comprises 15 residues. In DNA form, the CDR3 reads TGTGCCAGCAGTGATCCAGCAGCCAGGTACAATGAGCAGTTCTTC. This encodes CASSDPAARYNEQFF.

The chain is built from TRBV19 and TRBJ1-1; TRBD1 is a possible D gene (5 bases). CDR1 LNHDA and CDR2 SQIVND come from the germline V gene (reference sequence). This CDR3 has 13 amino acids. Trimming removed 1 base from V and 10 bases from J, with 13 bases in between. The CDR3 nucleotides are TGTGCCAGTAGTATAGGAGGGGCGAGGGGAGCTTTCTTT. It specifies CASSIGGARGAFF.

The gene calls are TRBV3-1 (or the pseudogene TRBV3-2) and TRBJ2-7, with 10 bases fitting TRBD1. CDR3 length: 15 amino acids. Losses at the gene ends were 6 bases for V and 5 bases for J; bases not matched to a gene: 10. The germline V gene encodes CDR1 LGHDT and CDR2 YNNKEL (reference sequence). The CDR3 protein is CASRPAGTGVHEQYF. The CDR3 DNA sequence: TGTGCCAGCAGACCCGCCGGGACAGGGGTCCACGAGCAGTACTTC.

The DNA of the CDR3 is TGTGCCAGTAACACAGGGAACACTGAAGCTTTCTTT. Translating gives CASNTGNTEAFF. V and J are TRBV19 and TRBJ1-1; maybe TRBD1 (5 bases). The V gene's germline CDR1 is LNHDA and CDR2 SQIVND (reference sequence). CDR3 size: 12 residues. V was cut by 7 bases and J by 1 base, with 7 bases left in between.

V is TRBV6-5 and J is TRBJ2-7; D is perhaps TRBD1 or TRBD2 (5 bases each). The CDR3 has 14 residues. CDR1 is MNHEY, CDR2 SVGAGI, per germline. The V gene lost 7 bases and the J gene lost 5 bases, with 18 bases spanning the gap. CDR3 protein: CASTPPGRAHEQYF. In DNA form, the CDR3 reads TGTGCCAGCACCCCCCCGGGGCGAGCCCACGAGCAGTACTTC.

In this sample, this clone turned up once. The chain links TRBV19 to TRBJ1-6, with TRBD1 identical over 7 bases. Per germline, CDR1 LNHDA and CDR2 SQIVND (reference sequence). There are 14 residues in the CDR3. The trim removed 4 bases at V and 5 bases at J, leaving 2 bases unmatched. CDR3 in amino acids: CASSKGGHNSPLHF. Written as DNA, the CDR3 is TGTGCCAGTAGTAAAGGGGGCCATAATTCACCCCTCCACTTT.

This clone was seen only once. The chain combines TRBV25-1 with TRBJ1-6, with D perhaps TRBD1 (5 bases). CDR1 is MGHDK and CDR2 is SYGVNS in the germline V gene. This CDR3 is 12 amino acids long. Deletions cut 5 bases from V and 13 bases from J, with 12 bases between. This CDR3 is CASSRWGGPLHF. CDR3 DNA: TGTGCCAGCAGTCGATGGGGGGGTCCCCTCCACTTT.

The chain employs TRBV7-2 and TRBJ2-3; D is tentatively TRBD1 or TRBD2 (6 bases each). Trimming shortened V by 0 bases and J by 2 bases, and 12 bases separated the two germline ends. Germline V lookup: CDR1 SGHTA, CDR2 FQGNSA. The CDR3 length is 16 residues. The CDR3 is CASSLAGGGTTDTQYF. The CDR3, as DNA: TGTGCCAGCAGCTTAGCGGGGGGCGGGACCACAGATACGCAGTATTTT.

DNA for the CDR3: TGTGCCAGCAGCGTAGAAGGTGACGGCAGTACGATCTATGGCTACACCTTC. This encodes CASSVEGDGSTIYGYTF. The chain recombines TRBV9 with TRBJ1-2; no firm D call. This CDR3 has 17 residues. Trimming stripped 0 bases from V and 4 bases from J, with 19 bases between. CDR1 SGDLS and CDR2 YYNGEE come from the germline V gene.

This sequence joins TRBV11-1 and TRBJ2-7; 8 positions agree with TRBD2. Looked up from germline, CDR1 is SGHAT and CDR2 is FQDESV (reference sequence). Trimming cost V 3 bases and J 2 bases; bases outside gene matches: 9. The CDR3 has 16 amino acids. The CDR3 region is CASSFSRSGNPYEQYF. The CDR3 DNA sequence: TGTGCCAGCAGCTTTTCCCGTAGCGGGAACCCCTACGAGCAGTACTTC.

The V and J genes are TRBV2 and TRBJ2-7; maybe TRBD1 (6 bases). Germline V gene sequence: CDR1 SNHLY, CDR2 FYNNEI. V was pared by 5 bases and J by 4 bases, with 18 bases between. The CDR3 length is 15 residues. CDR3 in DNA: TGTGCCAGCAGTAAGGACAGTGGGATGCTTTACGAGCAGTACTTC. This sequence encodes CASSKDSGMLYEQYF.

CDR3 loop: CASSFQPGSTYNEQFF. For the CDR3, the DNA is TGTGCCAGCAGCTTTCAGCCGGGGTCCACCTACAATGAGCAGTTCTTC. The chain joins TRBV5-6 to TRBJ2-1, with TRBD2 as a possible D gene (5 bases). The CDR3 is 16 amino acids. Germline V gene lookup returns CDR1 SGHDT and CDR2 YYEEEE. Trimming pared 2 bases from V and 2 bases from J, leaving 14 bases between.

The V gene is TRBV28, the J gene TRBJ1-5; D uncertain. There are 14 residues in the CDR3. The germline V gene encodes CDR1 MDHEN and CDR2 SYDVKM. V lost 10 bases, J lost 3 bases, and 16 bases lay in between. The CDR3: CATAPRRYNQPQHF. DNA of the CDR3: TGTGCCACCGCCCCCCGGCGGTACAATCAGCCCCAGCATTTT.

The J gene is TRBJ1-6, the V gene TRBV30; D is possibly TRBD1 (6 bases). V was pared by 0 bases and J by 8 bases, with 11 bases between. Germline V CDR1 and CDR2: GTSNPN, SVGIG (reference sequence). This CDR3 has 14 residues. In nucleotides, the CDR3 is TGTGCCTGGAGTGTAACCTCAGGGGATTCACCCCTCCACTTT. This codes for CAWSVTSGDSPLHF.

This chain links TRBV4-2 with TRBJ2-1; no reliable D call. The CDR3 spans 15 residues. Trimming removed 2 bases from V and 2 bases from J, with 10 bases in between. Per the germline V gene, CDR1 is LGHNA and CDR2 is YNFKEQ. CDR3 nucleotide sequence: TGTGCCAGCAGCCAATCCCCTGGGCCCTACAATGAGCAGTTCTTC. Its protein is CASSQSPGPYNEQFF.

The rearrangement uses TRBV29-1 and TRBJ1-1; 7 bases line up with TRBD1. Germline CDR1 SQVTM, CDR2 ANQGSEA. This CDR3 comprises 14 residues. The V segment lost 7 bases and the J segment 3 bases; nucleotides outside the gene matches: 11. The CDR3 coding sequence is TGCAGCGCAAAAGACAGGGTATTGGACACTGAAGCTTTCTTT. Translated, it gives CSAKDRVLDTEAFF.

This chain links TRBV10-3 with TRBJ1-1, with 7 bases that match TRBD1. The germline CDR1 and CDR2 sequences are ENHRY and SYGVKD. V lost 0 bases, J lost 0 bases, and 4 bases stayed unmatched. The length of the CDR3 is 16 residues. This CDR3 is CAISESQGVMNTEAFF. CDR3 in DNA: TGTGCCATCAGTGAGTCGCAGGGGGTCATGAACACTGAAGCTTTCTTT.